The 32 T cell receptor beta chains below were found in one sample sequenced in a study of shared clonotypes between healthy human individuals. As defined, naive CD8 cells were CD45RO-negative and positively selected for CCR7, with terminally differentiated effector memory CD45RA+ cells excluded. Measured with immunoSEQ multiplex PCR; TCRdb has only the in-frame clones, and not every one. Of around 2,000,000 clones listed, approximately 94% were seen once; the top ten hold 0.95% to 1.5%. The specimen sequenced was naive CD8+ T cells sorted from blood. The receptors shown here come from a man aged 18 to 29 in good health.

The rearrangement joins TRBV7-9 to TRBJ1-1, with D unresolved. CDR1 and CDR2 (germline): SEHNR, FQNEAQ (reference sequence). This CDR3 has 11 amino acids. The V gene lost 4 bases and the J gene lost 1 base, with 1 base spanning the gap. CDR3 region: CASSWNTEAFF. The CDR3 nucleotides read TGTGCCAGCAGCTGGAACACTGAAGCTTTCTTT. Together with reference TRBV7-9 and TRBJ1-1, the CDR3 gives the full variable domain: DTGVSQNPRHKITKRGQNVTFRCDPISEHNRLYWYRQTLGQGPEFLTYFQNEAQLEKSRLLSDRFSAERPKGSFSTLEIQRTEQGDSAMYLCASSWNTEAFFGQGTRLTVV.

This sequence joins TRBV27 and TRBJ2-7; TRBD1 agrees at 8 bases. V trimming: 5 bases; J trimming: 5 bases; junction bases outside the gene matches: 14. This CDR3 is 16 amino acids long. CDR1 and CDR2 from the germline V gene are MNHEY and SMNVEV (reference sequence). The CDR3 loop is CASSPIRTGKANEQYF. CDR3 coding DNA: TGTGCCAGCAGTCCTATACGGACAGGGAAGGCGAACGAGCAGTACTTC.

V is TRBV11-2 and J is TRBJ2-2, with D perhaps TRBD1 (6 bases). Trimming stripped 5 bases from V and 3 bases from J, with 10 bases between. The CDR3 length is 14 residues. Germline V gene data show CDR1 as SGHAT and CDR2 as FQNNGV. CDR3 coding DNA: TGTGCCAGCAGCCTACGGACAGACACCGGGGAGCTGTTTTTT. Residues: CASSLRTDTGELFF.

The V gene is TRBV27, the J gene TRBJ2-1; D gene uncertain. CDR3 size: 12 residues. Trimming left V 5 bases short and J 8 bases short, with 10 bases between. Germline V gives CDR1 MNHEY, CDR2 SMNVEV (reference sequence). This chain's CDR3 is CASSPSSHEQFF. The CDR3 DNA sequence: TGTGCCAGCAGTCCCTCCAGCCATGAGCAGTTCTTC.

The chain recombines TRBV9 with TRBJ2-1; D is uncertain. The V gene lost 2 bases and the J gene lost 1 base, with 10 bases spanning the gap. The CDR3 covers 15 residues. Germline V gene lookup returns CDR1 SGDLS and CDR2 YYNGEE. The CDR3 bases are TGTGCCAGCAGCGTTTTGTCGAATTCCTACAATGAGCAGTTCTTC. It specifies CASSVLSNSYNEQFF.

This chain connects TRBV2 to TRBJ2-7; D is ambiguous. The V end was cut by 6 bases, the J end by 3 bases, with 21 bases between. CDR1 and CDR2 (germline): SNHLY, FYNNEI. The CDR3 loop spans 16 amino acids. The CDR3 sequence: CASRLSTEGLYYEQYF. The CDR3 DNA is TGTGCCAGCAGGCTCTCCACAGAAGGTCTTTACTACGAGCAGTACTTC. Combining the CDR3 with reference TRBV2 and TRBJ2-7 gives the whole variable domain EPEVTQTPSHQVTQMGQEVILRCVPISNHLYFYWYRQILGQKVEFLVSFYNNEISEKSEIFDDQFSVERPDGSNFTLKIRSTKLEDSAMYFCASRLSTEGLYYEQYFGPGTRLTVT.

This chain joins TRBV28 and TRBJ1-2; 10 nucleotides align to TRBD1. Per the germline V gene, CDR1 is MDHEN and CDR2 is SYDVKM. The CDR3 is made up of 15 amino acids. Trimming removed 3 bases from V and 8 bases from J; junction bases left unmatched: 9. CDR3 nucleotide sequence: TGTGCCAGCAGTTTTAGGGACAGGGGACTTAAGGGCTACACCTTC. Amino acid sequence: CASSFRDRGLKGYTF.

CDR3 sequence (DNA): TGTGCCAGCAGCCAGGCAGGAACCCAAGAGACCCAGTACTTC. It encodes CASSQAGTQETQYF. V gene TRBV6-1 combines with J gene TRBJ2-5; D is ambiguous. This CDR3 region has 14 residues. Between the trimmed V and J ends, which lost 6 bases and 1 base, there was a span of 12 bases. The V gene's germline CDR1 is MNHNS and CDR2 SASEGT.

V and J are TRBV6-6 and TRBJ1-5, with D hard to call. Germline V gene sequence: CDR1 MNHNY, CDR2 SVGAGI (reference sequence). The CDR3 loop spans 13 amino acids. V lost 4 bases to trimming and J lost 4 bases, with 8 bases between them. CDR3 protein: CASSSDGNQPQHF. The CDR3 coding sequence is TGTGCCAGCAGTTCGGACGGGAATCAGCCCCAGCATTTT.

The chain recombines TRBV27 with TRBJ2-5; perhaps TRBD1 as D (5 bases). The germline gives CDR1 MNHEY, CDR2 SMNVEV (reference sequence). This CDR3 spans 14 amino acids. V was clipped by 1 base and J by 4 bases, with 10 bases between them. This CDR3 is CASSLWAGLETQYF. The CDR3, as DNA: TGTGCCAGCAGTTTATGGGCAGGGTTAGAGACCCAGTACTTC.

Only one count was recorded for this clone. A much larger clone is a single base away; this may be a read error. This sample also contains other DNA sequences that code for the same CDR3. J is TRBJ2-3 and V is TRBV9, with a possible D match to TRBD1 (5 bases). Trimming took 0 bases from V and 4 from J, leaving 6 bases between them. Per germline, CDR1 SGDLS and CDR2 YYNGEE. The CDR3 extends over 13 amino acids. CDR3 sequence (DNA): TGTGCCAGCAGCGTAGGGGGCGCAGATACGCAGTATTTT. Translating it yields CASSVGGADTQYF.

Comment on this clone: Other DNA variants within this sample encode the same CDR3. J is TRBJ1-6 and V is TRBV27, with TRBD1 as a possible D gene (5 bases). Germline-derived CDR1 and CDR2 are MNHEY and SMNVEV (reference sequence). Trimming removed 3 bases at V and 7 bases at J, with 13 bases between. The CDR3 loop spans 15 amino acids. The CDR3 DNA follows: TGTGCCAGCAGTTTGGGCGGAGGGGCGAATTCACCCCTCCACTTT. Its translation is CASSLGGGANSPLHF.

This chain joins TRBV10-1 and TRBJ1-3; D call uncertain. Trimming took 7 bases from V and 0 from J, leaving 13 bases between them. The CDR3 contains 15 residues. Germline values: CDR1 WNHNN, CDR2 SYGVQD (reference sequence). The CDR3 sequence: CASTPGSSSGNTIYF. The DNA of the CDR3 is TGCGCCAGCACTCCGGGAAGCTCCTCTGGAAACACCATATATTTT.

Of note for this clone: Other DNA sequences of this sample code for an identical CDR3. The chain has TRBV30 and TRBJ2-2; D may be TRBD2 (6 bases). Trimming stripped 1 base from V and 7 bases from J, with 7 bases between. The CDR3 totals 12 residues. Germline assignment: CDR1 GTSNPN and CDR2 SVGIG (reference sequence). The CDR3 protein is CAWSAGGGELFF. The CDR3 DNA follows: TGTGCCTGGAGTGCCGGGGGCGGGGAGCTGTTTTTT.

V gene TRBV19 combines with J gene TRBJ2-1, with D unclear. The CDR3 consists of 15 residues. Germline V gene data show CDR1 as LNHDA and CDR2 as SQIVND (reference sequence). Deletions cut 3 bases from V and 0 bases from J, with 9 bases between. CDR3 DNA: TGTGCCAGTAGTATCGACCGGAGCTCCTACAATGAGCAGTTCTTC. Its protein is CASSIDRSSYNEQFF.

The chain uses TRBV6-1 and TRBJ1-2, with 8 bases matching TRBD1. Germline V gives CDR1 MNHNS, CDR2 SASEGT. V shed 4 bases and J 4 bases; nucleotides not matched to a gene: 14. The CDR3 is 17 residues long. The CDR3 loop is CASSGTGLRSSSYGYTF. CDR3 in DNA: TGTGCCAGCAGTGGGACAGGGCTAAGGTCCTCTAGCTATGGCTACACCTTC.

This sequence joins TRBV10-3 and TRBJ2-2, with a possible D match to TRBD1 (6 bases). This CDR3 is built from 14 residues. Germline loops: CDR1 ENHRY, CDR2 SYGVKD. Trimming cost V 4 bases and J 3 bases, with 9 bases left between them. The CDR3 sequence is CAISGDTYTGELFF. CDR3 sequence (DNA): TGTGCCATCAGTGGGGACACCTACACCGGGGAGCTGTTTTTT.

DNA for the CDR3: TGTGCCAGCAGCTCGGCTGGGGAGGAGCAGTACTTC. Translating gives CASSSAGEEQYF. This rearrangement joins TRBV5-6 to TRBJ2-7; weak D call: TRBD2 (5 bases). Germline V lookup: CDR1 SGHDT, CDR2 YYEEEE. Trimming took off 3 bases at V and 7 bases at J, with 11 bases between the two ends. There are 12 residues in the CDR3.

The chain recombines TRBV10-1 with TRBJ2-2; 9 bases fit TRBD2. V lost 3 bases, J lost 4 bases, and 6 bases stayed unmatched. The CDR3 is 16 amino acids. In germline, CDR1 is WNHNN, CDR2 SYGVQD (reference sequence). CDR3 coding DNA: TGCGCCAGCAGTGAAGTGACTAGCGGACTCACCGGGGAGCTGTTTTTT. Its translation is CASSEVTSGLTGELFF.

The table lists this clone with a count of one. This chain connects TRBV6-1 to TRBJ2-7; tentatively, D is TRBD2 (5 bases). Germline lookup yields CDR1 MNHNS and CDR2 SASEGT. V lost 3 bases to trimming and J lost 7 bases, with 19 bases between them. This CDR3 contains 15 residues. Written as DNA, the CDR3 is TGTGCCAGCAGTGACCCATCCGCGGGCCTTGGTGAGCAGTACTTC. Translating it yields CASSDPSAGLGEQYF.

This clone came up once. This chain joins TRBV10-3 and TRBJ1-5; no firm D call. Germline loops: CDR1 ENHRY, CDR2 SYGVKD. The CDR3 has 14 residues. Trimming removed 6 bases at V and 3 bases at J, with 12 bases between. The CDR3 region is CAISPKRDNQPQHF. In nucleotides, the CDR3 is TGTGCCATCAGCCCGAAAAGGGACAATCAGCCCCAGCATTTT.

The J gene is TRBJ2-7, the V gene TRBV6-5; D call uncertain. CDR3 length: 16 residues. The germline gives CDR1 MNHEY, CDR2 SVGAGI. Trimming left V 0 bases short and J 3 bases short, with 15 bases between. CDR3 amino acids: CASSYSEAQAYYEQYF. CDR3 coding DNA: TGTGCCAGCAGTTACTCTGAGGCCCAGGCGTACTACGAGCAGTACTTC.

To note about this clone: Other DNA variants within this sample encode the same CDR3. The rearrangement uses TRBV2 and TRBJ2-7; 7 bases agree with TRBD1. Germline V gives CDR1 SNHLY, CDR2 FYNNEI. Trimming cost V 5 bases and J 0 bases; bases outside gene matches: 1. The length of the CDR3 is 13 residues. The CDR3 here is CASSRDSSYEQYF. The DNA of the CDR3 is TGTGCCAGCAGTCGGGACAGCTCCTACGAGCAGTACTTC.

The chain is built from TRBV5-4 and TRBJ2-7, with 9 bases that match TRBD2. Germline V gene lookup returns CDR1 SGHNT and CDR2 YYREEE (reference sequence). The CDR3 has 14 amino acids. Germline trimming cut 1 base from V and 5 bases from J; bases unmatched to any gene: 4. CDR3 sequence (DNA): TGTGCCAGCAGCTTGATGGCGGGAGGGAACGAGCAGTACTTC. Translating it yields CASSLMAGGNEQYF.

V usage is TRBV29-1 and J usage is TRBJ2-1; no clear D. Germline values: CDR1 SQVTM, CDR2 ANQGSEA. V shed 8 bases and J shed 7 bases, with 9 bases lying between them. The CDR3 loop spans 10 amino acids. CDR3 amino acids: CSSIENEQFF. CDR3 sequence (DNA): TGCAGCTCAATCGAGAATGAGCAGTTCTTC.

The gene calls are TRBV7-9 and TRBJ1-2, with 7 bases that match TRBD1. The CDR3 is 14 amino acids. With 3 bases clipped from V and 7 bases from J, the junction kept 8 bases outside the gene matches. CDR1 SEHNR and CDR2 FQNEAQ come from the germline V gene (reference sequence). The CDR3: CASSLHRDSSGYTF. DNA for the CDR3: TGTGCCAGCAGCTTGCATCGGGACAGTAGTGGCTACACCTTC.

The chain couples TRBV28 to TRBJ2-5, with TRBD2 matching over 14 bases. Germline V gene sequence: CDR1 MDHEN, CDR2 SYDVKM. This CDR3 spans 17 amino acids. J was trimmed by 5 bases and V by 7 bases; bases with no gene match: 12. CDR3 sequence reads: CASTGTSGGPGWETQYF. The CDR3 DNA is TGTGCCAGCACCGGGACTAGCGGGGGACCTGGTTGGGAGACCCAGTACTTC.

V gene TRBV9 combines with J gene TRBJ1-6; D ambiguous. The CDR3 runs 14 residues. CDR1 is SGDLS and CDR2 is YYNGEE in the germline V gene. The germline V and J ends were trimmed by 0 bases and 0 bases, with 1 base remaining between them. Here the CDR3 DNA reads TGTGCCAGCAGCGTAGACTCCTATAATTCACCCCTCCACTTT. The encoded protein is CASSVDSYNSPLHF.

This clone was seen once. This rearrangement joins TRBV7-6 to TRBJ2-2; 12 nucleotides match TRBD1. The CDR3 is 15 amino acids. Losses at the gene ends were 5 bases for V and 6 bases for J; bases not matched to a gene: 4. The germline gives CDR1 SGHVS, CDR2 FNYEAQ. CDR3 loop: CASSAGQGASGELFF. CDR3 bases: TGTGCCAGCAGCGCGGGACAGGGGGCCTCCGGGGAGCTGTTTTTT. Together with reference TRBV7-6 and TRBJ2-2, the CDR3 gives the full variable domain: GAGVSQSPRYKVTKRGQDVALRCDPISGHVSLYWYRQALGQGPEFLTYFNYEAQQDKSGLPNDRFSAERPEGSISTLTIQRTEQRDSAMYRCASSAGQGASGELFFGEGSRLTVL.

This clone was counted many times. The rearrangement joins TRBV13 to TRBJ2-7; D gene ambiguous. This CDR3 region has 15 residues. The germline V and J ends were trimmed by 5 bases and 1 base, with 15 bases remaining between them. The germline CDR1 and CDR2 sequences are PRHDT and FYEKMQ (reference sequence). CDR3 sequence reads: CASSQEGFGSYEQYF. Written as DNA, the CDR3 is TGTGCCAGCAGCCAGGAAGGGTTTGGATCCTACGAGCAGTACTTC.

The rearrangement links TRBV28 to TRBJ1-5, with D tentatively TRBD1 (6 bases). CDR3 length: 14 residues. The V gene lost 4 bases and the J gene lost 3 bases, with 10 bases spanning the gap. The V gene's germline CDR1 is MDHEN and CDR2 SYDVKM. DNA of the CDR3: TGTGCCAGCAGTTCCGGGGACATCAATCAGCCCCAGCATTTT. This codes for CASSSGDINQPQHF. The full variable domain, in which reference TRBV28 and TRBJ1-5 provide the parts outside the CDR3, is DVKVTQSSRYLVKRTGEKVFLECVQDMDHENMFWYRQDPGLGLRLIYFSYDVKMKEKGDIPEGYSVSREKKERFSLILESASTNQTSMYLCASSSGDINQPQHFGDGTRLSIL.

The rearrangement links TRBV5-1 to TRBJ2-3; D remains ambiguous. CDR1 is SGHRS and CDR2 is YFSETQ in the germline V gene. CDR3 length: 15 amino acids. The V gene lost 0 bases and the J gene lost 7 bases, with 15 bases spanning the gap. CDR3: CASSLESRLENTQYF. In DNA form, the CDR3 reads TGCGCCAGCAGCTTGGAGTCTAGGTTGGAAAATACGCAGTATTTT.